This TCR beta chain was recorded in a study of regulatory T cells in long-lasting Graves disease. Across the whole study: The definition of persistent Graves' disease was over 5 years of antithyroid drugs with positive TSH receptor antibodies.

The time point denotes: persistent/refractory GD, antithyroid drugs over 5 years with positive TRAb. Extracted RNA from PBMCs served as the source of the TCR library. Each of the patients was recruited from an endocrinology department situated in Xi'an, China. This clonotype has at least ten counts. As yet, its antigen is unknown. Through Arm-PCR of CDR3 regions and iRepertoire HTBI primers, TCR beta libraries were built. TCRdb itself ran the multiplex PCR reads through MiXCR, one entry per CDR3 protein. The sample yields some 300,000 distinct CDR3 sequences, around 20% seen once. Broader study findings: Investigators studied peripheral blood only, not thyroid tissue. Having few samples may have compromised the accuracy.

The receptor was derived from a female donor with Graves disease. The sequenced sample was peripheral blood mononuclear cells (PBMCs), obtained when the disease was refractory, from a patient treated with antithyroid drugs.

The CDR3 loop is CASRLGYASGHGETQYF. In DNA, the CDR3 is TGTGCCAGCAGATTGGGTTACGCGTCGGGTCATGGGGAGACCCAGTACTTC. V and J are TRBV2 and TRBJ2-5, with D unresolved. The CDR3 has 17 amino acids. CDR1 SNHLY and CDR2 FYNNEI come from the germline V gene. Deletions cut 6 bases from V and 5 bases from J, with 25 bases between.